The TCR beta chain described here comes from a study of shared clonotypes between healthy human individuals. As for the study in general: Researchers assigned three CD4 naive, three CD4 memory, two CD8 naive and one CD8 memory plate to each donor.

Partitioning of CD4+ cells yielded a CD45RA+ naive subset and a CD45RA-negative memory subset. Source study methods: ImmunoSEQ sequences covered only the junction and lacked quality scores; filtering therefore differed. Some clones are missing from TCRdb's copy, which holds only in-frame ones; the method was immunoSEQ multiplex PCR. V and J calls and clone size come straight from that table; D and trimming were deduced from the DNA. The data hold roughly 2,500,000 clones, with approximately 94% observed a single time. For this clone: Its target is not known.

Broader study findings: Deeper or shallower sequencing was expected to change how clonotypes are shared among donors.

The CDR3 is 14 amino acids. Germline assignment: CDR1 LGHNA and CDR2 YNFKEQ. The V end lost 3 bases, the J end lost 7 bases, and 14 bases lay between the germline ends. Sequenced sample: naive CD4+ T cells from PBMCs. As for subset: CD45RA+ positively selected. The sequence derives from a man younger than 35 in good health. Some clones in this sample may be carry-over from other donors' samples. V gene TRBV4-2 combines with J gene TRBJ2-3; D is unresolved. CDR3 in amino acids: CASSQYLSSHTQYF. DNA for the CDR3: TGTGCCAGCAGCCAGTATTTGTCCAGCCATACGCAGTATTTT.